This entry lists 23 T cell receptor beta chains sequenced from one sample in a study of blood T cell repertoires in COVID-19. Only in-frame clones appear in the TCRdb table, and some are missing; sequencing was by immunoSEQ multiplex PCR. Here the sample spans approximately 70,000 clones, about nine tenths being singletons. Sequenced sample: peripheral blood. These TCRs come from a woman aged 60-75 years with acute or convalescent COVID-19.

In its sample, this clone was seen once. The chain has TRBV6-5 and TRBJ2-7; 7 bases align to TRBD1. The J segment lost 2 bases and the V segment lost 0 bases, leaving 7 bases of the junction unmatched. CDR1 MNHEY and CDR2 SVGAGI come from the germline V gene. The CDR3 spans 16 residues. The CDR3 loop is CASSYSGRGIPYEQYF. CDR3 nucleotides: TGTGCCAGCAGTTACTCAGGCAGGGGGATCCCCTACGAGCAGTACTTC.

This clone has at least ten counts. The CDR3 coding sequence is TGTGCCAGCAGTGACACAGGGAGAGAGACCCAGTACTTC. This translates into CASSDTGRETQYF. This sequence joins TRBV2 and TRBJ2-5; tentative D call: TRBD1 (6 bases). The V gene's germline CDR1 is SNHLY and CDR2 FYNNEI. V lost 3 bases and J lost 4, with 9 bases in between. The CDR3 length is 13 residues.

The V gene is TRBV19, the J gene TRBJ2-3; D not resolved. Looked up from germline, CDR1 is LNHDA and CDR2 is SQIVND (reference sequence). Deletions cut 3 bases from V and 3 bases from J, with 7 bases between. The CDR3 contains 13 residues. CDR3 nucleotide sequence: TGTGCCAGTAGTATCCCCGGGACAGATACGCAGTATTTT. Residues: CASSIPGTDTQYF. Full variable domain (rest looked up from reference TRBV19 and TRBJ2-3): DGGITQSPKYLFRKEGQNVTLSCEQNLNHDAMYWYRQDPGQGLRLIYYSQIVNDFQKGDIAEGYSVSREKKESFPLTVTSAQKNPTAFYLCASSIPGTDTQYFGPGTRLTVL.

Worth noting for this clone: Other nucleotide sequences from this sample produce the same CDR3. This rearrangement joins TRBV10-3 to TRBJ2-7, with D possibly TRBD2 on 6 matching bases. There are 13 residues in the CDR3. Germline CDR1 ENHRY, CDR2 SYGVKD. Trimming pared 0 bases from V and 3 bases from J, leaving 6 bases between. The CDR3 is CAISESGGYEQYF. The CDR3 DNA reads TGTGCCATCAGTGAGTCGGGGGGCTACGAGCAGTACTTC.

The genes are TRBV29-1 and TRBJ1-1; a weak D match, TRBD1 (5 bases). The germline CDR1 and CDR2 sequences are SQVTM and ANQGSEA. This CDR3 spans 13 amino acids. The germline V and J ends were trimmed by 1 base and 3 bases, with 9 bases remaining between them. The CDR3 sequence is CSVEVGGDTEAFF. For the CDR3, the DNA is TGCAGCGTTGAAGTGGGGGGGGACACTGAAGCTTTCTTT.

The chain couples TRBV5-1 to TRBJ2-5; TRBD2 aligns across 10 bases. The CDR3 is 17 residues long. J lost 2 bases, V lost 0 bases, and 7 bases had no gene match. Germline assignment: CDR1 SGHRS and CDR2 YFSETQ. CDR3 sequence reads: CASSLAASGGQQETQYF. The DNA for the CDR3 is TGCGCCAGCAGCTTGGCGGCTAGCGGGGGTCAACAAGAGACCCAGTACTTC.

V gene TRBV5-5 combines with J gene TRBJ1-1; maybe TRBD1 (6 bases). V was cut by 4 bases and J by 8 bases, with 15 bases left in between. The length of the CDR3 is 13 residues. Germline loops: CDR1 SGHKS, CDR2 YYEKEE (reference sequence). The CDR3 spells CASSTWGGAEAFF. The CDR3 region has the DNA TGTGCCAGCAGCACTTGGGGGGGGGCGGAAGCTTTCTTT. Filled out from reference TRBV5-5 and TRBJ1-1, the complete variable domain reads DAGVTQSPTHLIKTRGQQVTLRCSPISGHKSVSWYQQVLGQGPQFIFQYYEKEERGRGNFPDRFSARQFPNYSSELNVNALLLGDSALYLCASSTWGGAEAFFGQGTRLTVV.

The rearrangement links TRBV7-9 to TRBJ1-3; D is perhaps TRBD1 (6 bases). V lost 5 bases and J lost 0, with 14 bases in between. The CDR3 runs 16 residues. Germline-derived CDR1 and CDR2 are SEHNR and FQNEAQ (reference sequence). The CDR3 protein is CASSRVTGTSGNTIYF. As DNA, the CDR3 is TGTGCCAGCAGCAGAGTGACAGGAACCTCTGGAAACACCATATATTTT.

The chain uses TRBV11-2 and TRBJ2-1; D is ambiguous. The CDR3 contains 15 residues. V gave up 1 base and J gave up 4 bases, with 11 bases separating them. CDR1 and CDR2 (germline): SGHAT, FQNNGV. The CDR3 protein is CASSLGVASYNEQFF. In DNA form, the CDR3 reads TGTGCCAGCAGCTTAGGTGTAGCCTCTTACAATGAGCAGTTCTTC.

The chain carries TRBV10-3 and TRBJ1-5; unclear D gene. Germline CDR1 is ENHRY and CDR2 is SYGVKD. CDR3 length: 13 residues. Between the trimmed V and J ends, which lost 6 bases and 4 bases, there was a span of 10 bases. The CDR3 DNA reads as TGTGCCATCAGCTTAGACGGGAATCAGCCCCAGCATTTT. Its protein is CAISLDGNQPQHF.

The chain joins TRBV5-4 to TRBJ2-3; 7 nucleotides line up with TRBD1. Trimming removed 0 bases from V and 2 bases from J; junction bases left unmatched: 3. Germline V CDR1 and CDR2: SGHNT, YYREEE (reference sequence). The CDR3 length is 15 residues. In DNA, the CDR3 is TGTGCCAGCAGCTTGGAGGGACAGTCCACAGATACGCAGTATTTT. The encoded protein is CASSLEGQSTDTQYF. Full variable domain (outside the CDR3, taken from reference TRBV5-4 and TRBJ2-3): ETGVTQSPTHLIKTRGQQVTLRCSSQSGHNTVSWYQQALGQGPQFIFQYYREEENGRGNFPPRFSGLQFPNYSSELNVNALELDDSALYLCASSLEGQSTDTQYFGPGTRLTVL.

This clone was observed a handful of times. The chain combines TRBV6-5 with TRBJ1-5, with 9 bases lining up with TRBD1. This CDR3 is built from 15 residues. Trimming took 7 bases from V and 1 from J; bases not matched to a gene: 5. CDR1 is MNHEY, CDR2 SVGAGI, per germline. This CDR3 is CASTGQGVSNQPQHF. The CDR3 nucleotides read TGTGCCAGCACGGGACAGGGAGTGAGCAATCAGCCCCAGCATTTT.

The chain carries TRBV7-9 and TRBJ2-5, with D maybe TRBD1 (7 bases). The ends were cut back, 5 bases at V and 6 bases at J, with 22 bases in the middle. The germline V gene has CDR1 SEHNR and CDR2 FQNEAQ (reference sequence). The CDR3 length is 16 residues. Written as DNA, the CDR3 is TGTGCCAGCAGCCCGCCCACCGACAGGGAGGCGAAGACCCAGTACTTC. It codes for CASSPPTDREAKTQYF. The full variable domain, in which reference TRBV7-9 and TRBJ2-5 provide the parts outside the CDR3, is DTGVSQNPRHKITKRGQNVTFRCDPISEHNRLYWYRQTLGQGPEFLTYFQNEAQLEKSRLLSDRFSAERPKGSFSTLEIQRTEQGDSAMYLCASSPPTDREAKTQYFGPGTRLLVL.

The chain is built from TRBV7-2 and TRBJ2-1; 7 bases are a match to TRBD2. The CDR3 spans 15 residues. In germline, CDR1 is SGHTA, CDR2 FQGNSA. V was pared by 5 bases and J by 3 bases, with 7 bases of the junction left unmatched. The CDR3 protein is CASSPGGGGYNEQFF. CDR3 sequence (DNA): TGTGCCAGCAGCCCCGGTGGGGGGGGCTACAATGAGCAGTTCTTC.

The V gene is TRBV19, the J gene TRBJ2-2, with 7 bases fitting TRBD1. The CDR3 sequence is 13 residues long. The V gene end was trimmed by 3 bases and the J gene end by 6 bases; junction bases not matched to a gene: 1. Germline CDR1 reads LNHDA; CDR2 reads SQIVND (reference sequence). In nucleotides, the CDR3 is TGTGCCAGTAGTATCACAGGGGCCGGGGAGCTGTTTTTT. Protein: CASSITGAGELFF.

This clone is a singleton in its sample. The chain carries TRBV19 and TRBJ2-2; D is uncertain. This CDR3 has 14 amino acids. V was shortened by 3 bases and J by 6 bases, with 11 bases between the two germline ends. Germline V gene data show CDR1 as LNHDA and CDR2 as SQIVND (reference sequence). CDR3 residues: CASSIGRVAGELFF. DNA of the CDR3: TGTGCCAGTAGTATCGGTCGGGTCGCCGGGGAGCTGTTTTTT.

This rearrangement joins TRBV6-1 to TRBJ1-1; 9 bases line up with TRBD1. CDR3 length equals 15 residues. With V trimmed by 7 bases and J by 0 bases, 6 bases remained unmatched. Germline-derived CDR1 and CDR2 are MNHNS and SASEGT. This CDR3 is CASTSGTGMNTEAFF. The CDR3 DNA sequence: TGTGCCAGCACCTCCGGGACAGGGATGAACACTGAAGCTTTCTTT.

The CDR3 nucleotides read TGTGCCTGGGAAACAGGGTCGTCTGGAAACACCATATATTTT. It encodes CAWETGSSGNTIYF. The chain uses TRBV30 and TRBJ1-3; possible D gene TRBD1, 6 bases. With 5 bases removed from V and 1 base from J, the gap between germline ends came to 12 bases. Germline CDR1 and CDR2: GTSNPN and SVGIG (reference sequence). The CDR3 covers 14 residues.

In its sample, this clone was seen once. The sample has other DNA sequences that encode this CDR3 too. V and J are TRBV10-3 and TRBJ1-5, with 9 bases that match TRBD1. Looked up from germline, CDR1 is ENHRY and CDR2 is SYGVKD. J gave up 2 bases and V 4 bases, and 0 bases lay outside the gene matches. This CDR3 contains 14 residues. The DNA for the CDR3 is TGTGCCATCAGTGGGGACAGGGGCAATCAGCCCCAGCATTTT. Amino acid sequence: CAISGDRGNQPQHF.

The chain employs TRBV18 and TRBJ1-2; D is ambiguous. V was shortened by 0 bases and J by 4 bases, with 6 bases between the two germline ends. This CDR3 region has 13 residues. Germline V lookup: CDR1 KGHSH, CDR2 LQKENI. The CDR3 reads CASSPPSLYGYTF. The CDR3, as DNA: TGTGCCAGCTCACCACCTTCTCTCTATGGCTACACCTTC.

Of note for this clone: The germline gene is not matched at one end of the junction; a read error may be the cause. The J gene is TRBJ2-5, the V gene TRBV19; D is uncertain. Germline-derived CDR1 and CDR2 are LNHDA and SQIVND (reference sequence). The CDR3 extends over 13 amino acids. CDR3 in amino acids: CASSLDTDETQYF. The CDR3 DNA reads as TGTGCCAGTAGTTTAGATACAGATGAGACCCAGTACTTC.

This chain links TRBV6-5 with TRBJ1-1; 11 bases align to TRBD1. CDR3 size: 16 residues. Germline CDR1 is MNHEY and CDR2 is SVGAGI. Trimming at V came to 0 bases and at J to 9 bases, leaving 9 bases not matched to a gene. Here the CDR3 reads CASSYSNPGTGGQAFF. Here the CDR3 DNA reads TGTGCCAGCAGTTACTCTAACCCCGGGACAGGGGGGCAAGCTTTCTTT.

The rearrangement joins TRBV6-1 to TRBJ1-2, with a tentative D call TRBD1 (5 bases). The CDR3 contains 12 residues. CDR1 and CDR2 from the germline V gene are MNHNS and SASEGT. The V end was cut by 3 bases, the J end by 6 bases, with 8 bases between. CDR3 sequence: CASSEGGNGYTF. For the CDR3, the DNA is TGTGCCAGCAGTGAGGGGGGGAATGGCTACACCTTC.